The 2 T cell receptor beta chains below were found in one sample sequenced in a study of T cells in Graves' hyperthyroidism and ophthalmopathy. The CDR3 regions of TCR beta were amplified from RNA transcripts. Researchers ran a first-round RT-PCR on the TCR CDR3 using the HTBI primer set. MiXCR, applied by TCRdb to the multiplex PCR reads, yields one record per CDR3 protein. The table includes a few hundred thousand distinct CDR3 sequences, about 13% detected once. The specimen sequenced was blood. The receptors shown here come from a woman younger than 30 with Graves' hyperthyroidism.

This clonotype was observed many times. The chain couples TRBV20-1 to TRBJ2-1, with 7 bases identical to TRBD1. With 1 base clipped from V and 2 bases from J, the junction kept 5 bases outside the gene matches. CDR1 and CDR2 from the germline V gene are DFQATT and SNEGSKA (reference sequence). This CDR3 has 15 residues. The chain's CDR3 is CSARVGTDTYNEQFF. The CDR3 nucleotides read TGCAGTGCTAGAGTTGGGACAGACACCTACAATGAGCAGTTCTTC.

This clonotype was observed at least ten times. The V call is TRBV12-3 or TRBV12-4, the J call TRBJ1-2; D is undetermined. The V end lost 1 base, the J end lost 6 bases, and 12 bases lay between the germline ends. The CDR3 totals 14 residues. Written as DNA, the CDR3 is TGTGCCAGCAGTTTAGTGAACCGAGGGCATGGCTACACCTTC. Amino acids: CASSLVNRGHGYTF.